This paragraph reports one TCR beta chain. Its specificity is unknown. The sample belongs to a study of CD8+ T cells in alopecia areata. Study information: Administration of oral tofacitinib to treated patients was at 5 to 10 mg twice daily. The duration of tofacitinib was 6 to 18 months, with 6 months off drug afterward.

Study-level findings and limits: Resident alphabeta T cells of normal skin are also sequenced in scalp samples.

Germline loops: CDR1 SGHVS, CDR2 FQNEAQ. The CDR3 is made up of 18 amino acids. Germline trimming cut 1 base from V and 4 bases from J; bases unmatched to any gene: 9. Following extraction, RNA underwent reverse transcription to cDNA, which served as the sequencing template. The protocol was immunoSEQ multiplex PCR, while the TCRdb copy is restricted to in-frame clones and leaves out a portion. The sample carries over 15,000 clones, approximately 70% recorded once. Lesional scalp tissue (obtained by punch biopsy) and peripheral blood were collected from alopecia areata patients. This clonotype was obtained from a human donor with alopecia areata. The chain carries TRBV7-8 and TRBJ2-3, with 12 positions matching TRBD2. Source: skin, taken at week 0. The DNA of the CDR3 is TGTGCCAGCAGCTTAGTTTCTCCCGGACTAGCGGGGTCAGATACGCAGTATTTT. Translated: CASSLVSPGLAGSDTQYF. The variable domain in full, with the rest retrieved from reference TRBV7-8 and TRBJ2-3, is GAGVSQSPRYKVAKRGQDVALRCDPISGHVSLFWYQQALGQGPEFLTYFQNEAQLDKSGLPSDRFFAERPEGSVSTLKIQRTQQEDSAVYLCASSLVSPGLAGSDTQYFGPGTRLTVL.